The clone carrying this TCR beta chain was observed at least ten times. This sample was taken from a study of neurological immune-mediated disorders. CDR1 and CDR2 from the germline V gene are SGHRS and YFSETQ. The CDR3 runs 17 residues. The V segment lost 5 bases and the J segment 5 bases; nucleotides outside the gene matches: 10. PBMCs stored at -80 C, 2 million in total, were the source of the unsorted libraries. By 5'RACE with 10-nucleotide random UMIs, the cDNA was made. The output of every sequencing run, over 180 million TCR-beta sequences, came from 15-18 subjects. TCRdb redid the calling of the 5' RACE reads with MiXCR, one entry per CDR3 protein. The data hold tens of thousands of distinct CDR3 sequences, with less than 15% observed a single time.

This chain joins TRBV5-1 and TRBJ1-6; 10 bases align to TRBD1. The clonotype originates from a woman between 50 and 59 years old with HTLV-1-associated myelopathy (HAM/TSP). Source material: PBMCs. The CDR3 loop is CASRLWGQGPHNSPLHF. The CDR3 DNA follows: TGCGCCAGCAGATTGTGGGGACAGGGGCCCCATAATTCACCCCTCCACTTT.